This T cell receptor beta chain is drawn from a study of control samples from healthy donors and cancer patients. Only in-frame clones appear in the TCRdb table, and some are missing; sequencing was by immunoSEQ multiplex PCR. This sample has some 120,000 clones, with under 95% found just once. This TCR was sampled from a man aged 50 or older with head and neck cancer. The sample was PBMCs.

CDR3: CASSEVSYEQYF. Written as DNA, the CDR3 is TGTGCCAGCAGTGAGGTTTCCTACGAGCAGTACTTC. The chain links TRBV2 to TRBJ2-7; D is unresolved. V was clipped by 3 bases and J by 1 base, with 4 bases between them. The CDR3 extends over 12 amino acids. Germline V gene lookup returns CDR1 SNHLY and CDR2 FYNNEI.